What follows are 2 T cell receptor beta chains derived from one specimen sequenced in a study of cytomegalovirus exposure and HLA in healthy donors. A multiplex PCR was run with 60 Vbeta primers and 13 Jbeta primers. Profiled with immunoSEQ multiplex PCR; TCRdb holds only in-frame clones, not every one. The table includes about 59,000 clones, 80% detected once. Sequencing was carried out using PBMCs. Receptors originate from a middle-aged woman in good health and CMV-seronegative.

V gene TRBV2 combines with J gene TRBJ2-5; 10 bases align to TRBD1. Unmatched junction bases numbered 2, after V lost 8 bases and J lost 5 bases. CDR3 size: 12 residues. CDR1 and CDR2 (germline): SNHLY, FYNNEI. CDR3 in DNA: TGTGCCAGCCGGACAGGGGGTGAGACCCAGTACTTC. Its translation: CASRTGGETQYF.

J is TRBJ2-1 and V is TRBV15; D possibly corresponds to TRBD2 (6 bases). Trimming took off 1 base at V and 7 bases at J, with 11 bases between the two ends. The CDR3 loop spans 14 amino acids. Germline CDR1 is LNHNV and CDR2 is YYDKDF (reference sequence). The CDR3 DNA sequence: TGTGCCACCAGCAGAGCCCGACTAGGGAATGAGCAGTTCTTC. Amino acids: CATSRARLGNEQFF.